The source of this T cell receptor (beta chain) is a study of OX40 agonist ivuxolimab in advanced cancers. Study information: Melanoma, hepatocellular carcinoma, head and neck or renal cell cancer occurred in dose-escalation patients.

Systemic immunosuppression or autoimmune disease history was grounds to exclude patients. Findings and limits, study-wide: What antigens the expanded peripheral T cells recognized was never established.

Germline values: CDR1 SGDLS, CDR2 YYNGEE. The CDR3 runs to 16 residues. The V gene lost 0 bases and the J gene lost 2 bases, with 12 bases spanning the gap. Notes on this clone: The target antigen is unknown.

Generated by immunoSEQ multiplex PCR, the TCRdb table keeps only in-frame clones and is missing some. Of 50,000 to 65,000 clones in the sample, roughly 85% were seen once. The sequence derives from an adult with an advanced solid tumor such as melanoma, head and neck, liver or kidney cancer. This rearrangement joins TRBV9 to TRBJ2-1; D ambiguous. The specimen was CD4+ or CD8+ T cells sorted from blood, collected in a trial of the OX40 agonist ivuxolimab. The CDR3 is CASSVEGGSAYNEQFF. The DNA of the CDR3 is TGTGCCAGCAGCGTAGAGGGCGGAAGCGCCTACAATGAGCAGTTCTTC.